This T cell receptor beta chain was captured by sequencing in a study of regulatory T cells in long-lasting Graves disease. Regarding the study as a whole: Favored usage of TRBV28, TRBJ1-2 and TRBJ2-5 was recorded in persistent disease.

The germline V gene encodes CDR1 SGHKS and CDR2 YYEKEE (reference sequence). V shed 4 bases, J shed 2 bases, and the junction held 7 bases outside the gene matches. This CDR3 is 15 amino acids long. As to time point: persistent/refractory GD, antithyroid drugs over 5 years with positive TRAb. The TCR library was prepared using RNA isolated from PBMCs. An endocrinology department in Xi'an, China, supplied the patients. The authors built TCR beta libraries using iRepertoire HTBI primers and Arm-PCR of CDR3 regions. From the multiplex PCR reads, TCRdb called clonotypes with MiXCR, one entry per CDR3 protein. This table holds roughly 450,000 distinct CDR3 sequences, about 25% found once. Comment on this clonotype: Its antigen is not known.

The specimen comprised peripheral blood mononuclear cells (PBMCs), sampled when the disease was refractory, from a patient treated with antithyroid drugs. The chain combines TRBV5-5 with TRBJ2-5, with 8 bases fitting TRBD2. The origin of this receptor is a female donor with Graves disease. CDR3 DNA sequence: TGTGCCAGCAGCCCCCTAACGGGAGGGCAAGAGACCCAGTACTTC. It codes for CASSPLTGGQETQYF. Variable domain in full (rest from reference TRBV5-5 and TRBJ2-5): DAGVTQSPTHLIKTRGQQVTLRCSPISGHKSVSWYQQVLGQGPQFIFQYYEKEERGRGNFPDRFSARQFPNYSSELNVNALLLGDSALYLCASSPLTGGQETQYFGPGTRLLVL.